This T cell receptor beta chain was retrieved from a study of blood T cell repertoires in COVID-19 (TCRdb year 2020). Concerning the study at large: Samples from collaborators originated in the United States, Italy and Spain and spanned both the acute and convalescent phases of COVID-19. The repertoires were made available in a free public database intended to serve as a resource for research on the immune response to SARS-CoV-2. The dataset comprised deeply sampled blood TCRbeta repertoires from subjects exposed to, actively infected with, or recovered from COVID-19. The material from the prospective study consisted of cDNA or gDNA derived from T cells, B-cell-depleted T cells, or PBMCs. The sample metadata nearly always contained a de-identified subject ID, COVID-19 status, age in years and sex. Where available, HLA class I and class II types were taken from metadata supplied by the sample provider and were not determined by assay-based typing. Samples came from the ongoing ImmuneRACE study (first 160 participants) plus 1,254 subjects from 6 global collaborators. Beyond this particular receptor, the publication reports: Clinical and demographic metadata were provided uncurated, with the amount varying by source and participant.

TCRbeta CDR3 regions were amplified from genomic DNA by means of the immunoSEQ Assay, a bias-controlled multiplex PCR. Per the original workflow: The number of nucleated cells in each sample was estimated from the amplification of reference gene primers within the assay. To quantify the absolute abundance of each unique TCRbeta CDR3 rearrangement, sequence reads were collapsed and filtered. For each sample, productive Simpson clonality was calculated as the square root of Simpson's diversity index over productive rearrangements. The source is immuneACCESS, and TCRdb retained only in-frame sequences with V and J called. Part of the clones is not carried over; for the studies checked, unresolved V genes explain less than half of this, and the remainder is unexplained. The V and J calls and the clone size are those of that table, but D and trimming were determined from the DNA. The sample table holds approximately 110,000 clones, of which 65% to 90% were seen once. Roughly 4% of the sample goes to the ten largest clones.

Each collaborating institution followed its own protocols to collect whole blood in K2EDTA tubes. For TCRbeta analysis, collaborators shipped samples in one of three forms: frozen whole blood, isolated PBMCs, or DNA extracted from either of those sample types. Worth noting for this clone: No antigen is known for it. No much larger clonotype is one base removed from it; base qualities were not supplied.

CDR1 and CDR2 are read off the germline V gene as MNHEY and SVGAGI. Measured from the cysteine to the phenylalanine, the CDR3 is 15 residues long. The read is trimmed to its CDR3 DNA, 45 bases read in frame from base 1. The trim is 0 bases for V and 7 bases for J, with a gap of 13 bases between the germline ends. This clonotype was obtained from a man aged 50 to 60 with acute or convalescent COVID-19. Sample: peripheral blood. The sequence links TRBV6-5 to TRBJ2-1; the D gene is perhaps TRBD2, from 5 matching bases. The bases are TGTGCCAGCAGTTACTCGACACTAGGTTCAAATGAGCAGTTCTTC. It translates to CASSYSTLGSNEQFF.